Listed below are T cell receptor beta chains from one sample, sequenced in a study of cytomegalovirus exposure and HLA in healthy donors. Libraries were prepared by immunoSEQ multiplex PCR; TCRdb keeps only in-frame clonotypes and omits some of them. The sample yields 100,000 to 150,000 clones, roughly 81% seen once. The sample comprised PBMCs. These TCRs come from a woman between 25 and 40 years old in good health and CMV-seronegative. CDR3s include the opening cysteine and the closing phenylalanine or tryptophan. D genes are given only for firm matches. Part of the rows lack a size; the others show once, few, many or a class for expanded clones.

clone_size: .
j_call: TRBJ1-2
v_call: TRBV2
d_call: TRBD1
cdr3_aa: CASRATGGAHGYTF
cdr3_nt: TGTGCCAGCAGGGCAACAGGGGGCGCCCATGGCTACACCTTC

clone_size: .
j_call: TRBJ2-7
v_call: TRBV30
d_call: .
cdr3_aa: CAWSVSGYEQYF
cdr3_nt: TGTGCCTGGAGTGTAAGCGGGTACGAGCAGTACTTC

clone_size: .
j_call: TRBJ1-2
v_call: TRBV10-3
d_call: .
cdr3_aa: CAISESTFYGYTF
cdr3_nt: TGTGCCATCAGTGAGAGTACATTCTATGGCTACACCTTC

clone_size: .
j_call: TRBJ2-7
v_call: TRBV29-1
d_call: TRBD2
cdr3_aa: CSVEAGVGGEQYF
cdr3_nt: TGCAGCGTTGAGGCGGGAGTGGGGGGCGAGCAGTACTTC

clone_size: .
j_call: TRBJ1-2
v_call: TRBV7-9
d_call: .
cdr3_aa: CSSSFPLRGYTF
cdr3_nt: TGTTCCAGCAGCTTCCCCCTTCGTGGCTACACCTTC

clone_size: few
j_call: TRBJ2-5
v_call: TRBV12-5
d_call: TRBD1
cdr3_aa: CASAEDRVQETQYF
cdr3_nt: TGTGCTAGTGCCGAGGACAGGGTCCAAGAGACCCAGTACTTC

clone_size: .
j_call: TRBJ2-5
v_call: TRBV10-3
d_call: .
cdr3_aa: CAISESMVTQETQYF
cdr3_nt: TGTGCCATCAGTGAGTCGATGGTCACTCAAGAGACCCAGTACTTC

clone_size: .
j_call: TRBJ1-1
v_call: TRBV5-1
d_call: .
cdr3_aa: CASSLAGAGNTEAFF
cdr3_nt: TGCGCCAGCAGCTTGGCAGGGGCCGGGAACACTGAAGCTTTCTTT

clone_size: .
j_call: TRBJ2-5
v_call: TRBV18
d_call: .
cdr3_aa: CASSAGEETQYF
cdr3_nt: TGTGCCAGCTCAGCAGGGGAAGAGACCCAGTACTTC

clone_size: once
j_call: TRBJ2-5
v_call: TRBV9
d_call: .
cdr3_aa: CASSATGVAETQYF
cdr3_nt: TGTGCCAGCAGCGCCACGGGGGTTGCGGAGACCCAGTACTTC

clone_size: .
j_call: TRBJ2-2
v_call: TRBV5-5
d_call: .
cdr3_aa: CASSLGTLNTGELFF
cdr3_nt: TGTGCCAGCAGCTTAGGGACACTGAACACCGGGGAGCTGTTTTTT

clone_size: .
j_call: TRBJ2-3
v_call: TRBV11-3
d_call: TRBD1
cdr3_aa: CASSRRQGLPDTQYF
cdr3_nt: TGTGCCAGCAGCCGCCGACAGGGGTTGCCCGATACGCAGTATTTT

clone_size: once
j_call: TRBJ1-1
v_call: TRBV7-9
d_call: .
cdr3_aa: CASTSEGGLITEAFF
cdr3_nt: TGTGCCAGCACCTCCGAGGGGGGGCTGATCACTGAAGCTTTCTTT

clone_size: few
j_call: TRBJ2-3
v_call: TRBV5-1
d_call: .
cdr3_aa: CASSLVSSEADTQYF
cdr3_nt: TGCGCCAGCAGCTTGGTATCCAGCGAGGCAGATACGCAGTATTTT

clone_size: .
j_call: TRBJ2-7
v_call: TRBV7-7
d_call: TRBD1
cdr3_aa: CASNYRDRGYEQYF
cdr3_nt: TGTGCTAGCAACTACCGGGACAGGGGGTACGAGCAGTACTTC

clone_size: .
j_call: TRBJ1-5
v_call: TRBV15
d_call: .
cdr3_aa: CATSRKGSNQPQHF
cdr3_nt: TGTGCCACCAGCCGCAAGGGGAGCAATCAGCCCCAGCATTTT

clone_size: once
j_call: TRBJ1-1
v_call: TRBV7-9
d_call: TRBD1
cdr3_aa: CASSLLTDRGGAFF
cdr3_nt: TGTGCCAGCAGCTTATTAACTGACAGGGGAGGGGCTTTCTTT

clone_size: .
j_call: TRBJ2-3
v_call: TRBV6-5
d_call: .
cdr3_aa: CASSFQEGLRADTQYF
cdr3_nt: TGTGCCAGCAGTTTCCAGGAGGGCCTGAGAGCAGATACGCAGTATTTT

clone_size: .
j_call: TRBJ1-2
v_call: TRBV2
d_call: .
cdr3_aa: CASSLQGANYGYTF
cdr3_nt: TGTGCCAGCAGTTTACAGGGAGCTAACTATGGCTACACCTTC

clone_size: .
j_call: TRBJ2-3
v_call: TRBV4-3
d_call: TRBD1
cdr3_aa: CASSGPGGGSSRTDTQYF
cdr3_nt: TGCGCCAGCAGCGGGCCAGGGGGCGGGTCTTCCCGCACAGATACGCAGTATTTT

clone_size: .
j_call: TRBJ1-1
v_call: TRBV5-1
d_call: TRBD1
cdr3_aa: CASSSNRGIEAFF
cdr3_nt: TGCGCCAGCAGCTCGAACAGGGGGATTGAAGCTTTCTTT

clone_size: .
j_call: TRBJ2-3
v_call: TRBV6-5
d_call: .
cdr3_aa: CASRRGRTSTDTQYF
cdr3_nt: TGTGCCAGCCGCAGGGGACGAACCTCCACAGATACGCAGTATTTT

clone_size: .
j_call: TRBJ1-1
v_call: TRBV7-6
d_call: .
cdr3_aa: CASSYAAPATNTEAFF
cdr3_nt: TGTGCCAGCAGCTATGCGGCTCCAGCAACAAACACTGAAGCTTTCTTT

clone_size: .
j_call: TRBJ1-2
v_call: TRBV12-2
d_call: .
cdr3_aa: CASRLCVSVYYGYTF
cdr3_nt: TGTGCAAGTCGCTTATGTGTGTCAGTTTACTATGGCTACACCTTC

clone_size: .
j_call: TRBJ2-4
v_call: TRBV19
d_call: .
cdr3_aa: CASSNLGGQKNIQYF
cdr3_nt: TGTGCCAGTAGTAATTTGGGGGGGCAGAAAAACATTCAGTACTTC

clone_size: .
j_call: TRBJ2-2
v_call: TRBV30
d_call: TRBD2
cdr3_aa: CAWSGGTSGGPTGELFF
cdr3_nt: TGTGCCTGGAGTGGCGGGACTAGCGGGGGTCCGACCGGGGAGCTGTTTTTT

clone_size: .
j_call: TRBJ1-2
v_call: TRBV5-5
d_call: .
cdr3_aa: CASSLRLSGYGYTF
cdr3_nt: TGTGCCAGCAGCTTGCGCCTGTCGGGCTATGGCTACACCTTC

clone_size: .
j_call: TRBJ1-1
v_call: TRBV7-9
d_call: .
cdr3_aa: CASSLQVAEAFF
cdr3_nt: TGTGCCAGCAGCCTCCAGGTGGCTGAAGCTTTCTTT

clone_size: .
j_call: TRBJ1-4
v_call: TRBV18
d_call: TRBD1
cdr3_aa: CASSPGQGTNEKLFF
cdr3_nt: TGTGCCAGCTCCCCGGGACAGGGAACTAATGAAAAACTGTTTTTT

clone_size: .
j_call: TRBJ2-1
v_call: TRBV6-5
d_call: .
cdr3_aa: CASSYSAAGTEQFF
cdr3_nt: TGTGCCAGCAGTTACAGTGCGGCGGGAACTGAGCAGTTCTTC

clone_size: .
j_call: TRBJ2-1
v_call: TRBV4-3
d_call: .
cdr3_aa: CASSSSGEQFF
cdr3_nt: TGCGCCAGCAGCTCGTCGGGTGAGCAGTTCTTC

clone_size: .
j_call: TRBJ2-7
v_call: TRBV10-2
d_call: TRBD2
cdr3_aa: CASSDRGGTRSYEQYF
cdr3_nt: TGCGCCAGCAGTGACCGGGGGGGGACAAGGTCCTACGAGCAGTACTTC

clone_size: once
j_call: TRBJ2-7
v_call: TRBV15
d_call: TRBD1
cdr3_aa: CATGRVPPDRERDYEQYF
cdr3_nt: TGTGCCACCGGCAGAGTTCCCCCGGACAGGGAGAGAGACTACGAGCAGTACTTC

clone_size: .
j_call: TRBJ1-1
v_call: TRBV6-6
d_call: TRBD1
cdr3_aa: CASSPRTGGWTEAFF
cdr3_nt: TGTGCCAGCAGTCCGAGGACAGGGGGATGGACTGAAGCTTTCTTT